Sequencing of this TCR beta chain was carried out in a study of shared clonotypes between healthy human individuals. Profiling relied on immunoSEQ multiplex PCR, and the TCRdb table lists in-frame clones only, not all of them. Among 1.5 million to 2.5 million clones listed, approximately 94% were seen once. The naive CD8 population came from CD45RO-negative cells selected for CCR7, without terminally differentiated effector memory CD45RA+ cells. This CDR3 region has 13 residues. Germline V gives CDR1 MNHEY, CDR2 SVGAGI. The ends were cut back, 5 bases at V and 8 bases at J, with 15 bases in the middle.

Specimen: naive CD8+ T cells sorted from blood. The TCR comes from a young man in good health. The rearrangement links TRBV6-5 to TRBJ1-2; possible D gene TRBD1, 6 bases. CDR3 sequence: CASSRQGPEGYTF. In DNA form, the CDR3 reads TGTGCCAGCAGTAGGCAGGGGCCTGAGGGCTACACCTTC.